This passage covers 25 T cell receptor beta chains from one sample sequenced in a study of blood T cell repertoires in COVID-19. Repertoires were generated with immunoSEQ multiplex PCR, while TCRdb's copy carries only in-frame clones and drops some. The profile shows 150,000 or so clones, about 93% of them singletons. Sequences were obtained from peripheral blood. These receptors were taken from a woman aged 45 to 65 with acute or convalescent COVID-19.

V usage is TRBV12-3 or TRBV12-4 and J usage is TRBJ1-2, with D tentatively TRBD1 (5 bases). The CDR3 sequence is 12 residues long. The germline V and J ends were trimmed by 6 bases and 8 bases, with 13 bases remaining between them. The CDR3 DNA sequence: TGTGCCAGCAGCCCGGGACTAAGGGGCTACACCTTC. This gives the protein CASSPGLRGYTF.

This clone was counted between two and nine times. This chain uses TRBV6-5 with TRBJ1-4; 7 bases map to TRBD1. The germline CDR1 and CDR2 sequences are MNHEY and SVGAGI. V dropped 7 bases and J dropped 7; count of bases not matched to a gene: 9. This CDR3 comprises 14 residues. CDR3: CASKIQGIFEKLFF. The CDR3 DNA reads as TGTGCCAGCAAAATACAGGGGATCTTTGAAAAACTGTTTTTT.

J is TRBJ1-6 and V is TRBV10-3; no definite D call. The germline V gene has CDR1 ENHRY and CDR2 SYGVKD. Trimming pared 6 bases from V and 7 bases from J, leaving 7 bases between. This CDR3 is 12 amino acids long. CDR3 sequence: CAIRRENSPLHF. CDR3 DNA sequence: TGTGCCATCAGGAGAGAAAATTCACCCCTCCACTTT.

This rearrangement joins TRBV21-1 to TRBJ1-5; the tabulated D call, TRBD1, remains unverified against the DNA. TRBV21-1 is annotated as a pseudogene. CDR3 length equals 17 residues. CDR3 protein: CASSKVGARNSNQPQHF. In nucleotides, the CDR3 is TGTGCCAGCAGCAAAGTGGGCGCACGGAATAGCAATCAGCCCCAGCATTTT.

The rearrangement links TRBV7-9 to TRBJ1-2; 9 bases fit TRBD1. After removal of 5 bases from V and 0 bases from J, the junction contained 10 bases not matched to a gene. This CDR3 region has 17 residues. Per the germline V gene, CDR1 is SEHNR and CDR2 is FQNEAQ (reference sequence). CDR3 sequence: CASSAAGQGTANYGYTF. CDR3 DNA: TGTGCCAGCAGCGCAGCCGGACAGGGGACTGCTAACTATGGCTACACCTTC.

This clone appeared a few times. The chain employs TRBV7-2 and TRBJ2-1, with D uncertain. This CDR3 region has 13 residues. Trimming removed 5 bases at V and 6 bases at J, with 11 bases between. Per germline, CDR1 SGHTA and CDR2 FQGNSA. The CDR3 loop reads CASSPTWANEQFF. CDR3 in DNA: TGTGCCAGCAGCCCTACGTGGGCCAATGAGCAGTTCTTC.

V is TRBV7-8 and J is TRBJ2-7, with 7 bases fitting TRBD1. This CDR3 region has 15 residues. Germline V lookup: CDR1 SGHVS, CDR2 FQNEAQ. V dropped 5 bases and J dropped 0; count of bases not matched to a gene: 7. CDR3 amino acids: CASSPRDRVSYEQYF. DNA for the CDR3: TGTGCCAGCAGCCCCCGGGACAGAGTCTCCTACGAGCAGTACTTC.

The chain links TRBV6-5 to TRBJ2-5; D not certain. CDR1 is MNHEY and CDR2 is SVGAGI in the germline V gene. The CDR3 extends over 15 amino acids. Trimming pared 4 bases from V and 1 base from J, leaving 13 bases between. Here the CDR3 DNA reads TGTGCCAGCAGTTCTGGAGAGCTCCTCCAAGAGACCCAGTACTTC. Translating it yields CASSSGELLQETQYF.

The V gene is TRBV29-1, the J gene TRBJ2-1; TRBD2 might be the D (5 bases). With 4 bases removed from V and 4 bases from J, the gap between germline ends came to 8 bases. Germline V gene sequence: CDR1 SQVTM, CDR2 ANQGSEA. CDR3 length: 12 amino acids. The CDR3 DNA is TGCAGCGTTGCTAGAGGGTACAATGAGCAGTTCTTC. It codes for CSVARGYNEQFF.

The V and J genes are TRBV4-2 and TRBJ2-3, with TRBD1 identical over 7 bases. This CDR3 is 17 amino acids long. Germline-derived CDR1 and CDR2 are LGHNA and YNFKEQ. V shed 0 bases, J shed 0 bases, and the junction held 6 bases outside the gene matches. The CDR3 DNA follows: TGTGCCAGCAGCCAAGAAGCCGGACAGGTTAGCACAGATACGCAGTATTTT. The encoded protein is CASSQEAGQVSTDTQYF.

The chain couples TRBV5-1 to TRBJ1-4; TRBD1 matches at 7 bases. CDR3 length: 14 residues. Germline assignment: CDR1 SGHRS and CDR2 YFSETQ. Trimming removed 4 bases from V and 7 bases from J; junction bases left unmatched: 7. CDR3 bases: TGCGCCAGCAGCCCGGGACAGACCCCTGAAAAACTGTTTTTT. Translation: CASSPGQTPEKLFF.

This rearrangement joins TRBV3-1 (or the pseudogene TRBV3-2) to TRBJ2-5; D ambiguous. CDR1 is LGHDT and CDR2 is YNNKEL in the germline V gene (reference sequence). Trimming stripped 3 bases from V and 2 bases from J, with 13 bases between. This CDR3 is 15 amino acids long. CDR3 protein: CASSQVSRYQETQYF. The CDR3 nucleotides are TGTGCCAGCAGCCAGGTTAGCCGGTATCAAGAGACCCAGTACTTC.

Of note for this clone: The same CDR3 arises from other DNA sequences in this sample as well. The J gene is TRBJ1-5, the V gene TRBV12-5, with D uncertain. CDR1 is LGHNT, CDR2 FRNRAP, per germline. The CDR3 contains 14 residues. V gave up 3 bases and J gave up 4 bases, with 10 bases separating them. The CDR3 DNA follows: TGTGCTAGTGGTTTAGAGGGTGGGAATCAGCCCCAGCATTTT. Protein: CASGLEGGNQPQHF.

The sample holds one count of this clone. V usage is TRBV10-3 and J usage is TRBJ1-6, with 9 bases matching TRBD1. Germline V gene lookup returns CDR1 ENHRY and CDR2 SYGVKD. There are 15 residues in the CDR3. V lost 3 bases to trimming and J lost 8 bases; unmatched junction nucleotides: 5. CDR3: CAISDPDRGDSPLHF. CDR3 in DNA: TGTGCCATCAGTGACCCTGACAGGGGGGATTCACCCCTCCACTTT.

The rearrangement uses TRBV14 and TRBJ2-7; D may be TRBD1 (6 bases). V lost 1 base, J lost 4 bases, and 14 bases lay in between. In germline, CDR1 is SGHDN, CDR2 FVKESK. This CDR3 region has 15 residues. This CDR3 reads CASSQVGVGGYEQYF. In nucleotides, the CDR3 is TGTGCCAGCAGCCAAGTAGGTGTAGGGGGTTACGAGCAGTACTTC. The full variable domain, its missing parts supplied by reference TRBV14 and TRBJ2-7, is EAGVTQFPSHSVIEKGQTVTLRCDPISGHDNLYWYRRVMGKEIKFLLHFVKESKQDESGMPNNRFLAERTGGTYSTLKVQPAELEDSGVYFCASSQVGVGGYEQYFGPGTRLTVT.

The table lists this clone with a count of one. This chain connects TRBV19 to TRBJ1-5, with 8 bases lining up with TRBD1. J lost 6 bases, V lost 5 bases, and 6 bases had no gene match. In germline, CDR1 is LNHDA, CDR2 SQIVND (reference sequence). CDR3 length equals 14 residues. The DNA of the CDR3 is TGTGCCAGTAGTGCCCAGGGGGCCGGTCAGCCCCAGCATTTT. This encodes CASSAQGAGQPQHF.

The chain is built from TRBV6-6 and TRBJ1-2; 7 bases match TRBD1. The germline V gene has CDR1 MNHNY and CDR2 SVGAGI (reference sequence). With 5 bases clipped from V and 3 bases from J, the junction kept 12 bases outside the gene matches. The CDR3 totals 16 residues. CDR3 in DNA: TGTGCCAGCAGTCATCTCCGACAGGGTCGGGACTATGGCTACACCTTC. The encoded protein is CASSHLRQGRDYGYTF.

The V and J genes are TRBV5-4 and TRBJ2-7, with 8 bases that match TRBD2. Germline lookup yields CDR1 SGHNT and CDR2 YYREEE (reference sequence). The CDR3 sequence is 15 residues long. V shed 1 base, J shed 0 bases, and the junction held 3 bases outside the gene matches. DNA for the CDR3: TGTGCCAGCAGCTTGACTAGCGGAAGCTCCTACGAGCAGTACTTC. This translates into CASSLTSGSSYEQYF.

This rearrangement joins TRBV30 to TRBJ1-2; 11 bases fit TRBD1. Looked up from germline, CDR1 is GTSNPN and CDR2 is SVGIG (reference sequence). This CDR3 region has 12 residues. V gave up 5 bases and J gave up 6 bases; unmatched junction bases: 2. The CDR3 spells CAWGQGANGYTF. The CDR3 nucleotides are TGTGCCTGGGGACAGGGGGCGAATGGCTACACCTTC.

The chain carries TRBV19 and TRBJ1-5, with D maybe TRBD1 (6 bases). From germline, CDR1 is LNHDA and CDR2 SQIVND (reference sequence). The V end was cut by 4 bases, the J end by 2 bases, with 15 bases between. The CDR3 runs to 16 residues. CDR3 region: CASSTHQGNGNQPQHF. For the CDR3, the DNA is TGTGCCAGTAGTACCCACCAGGGGAATGGCAATCAGCCCCAGCATTTT.

The chain uses TRBV10-3 and TRBJ2-5; maybe TRBD2 (6 bases). CDR3 length equals 15 residues. Germline V gene sequence: CDR1 ENHRY, CDR2 SYGVKD. Trimming shortened V by 4 bases and J by 5 bases, and 17 bases separated the two germline ends. CDR3 nucleotide sequence: TGTGCCATCAGTGTCCTAACTGGAGGGAAGGAGACCCAGTACTTC. It is translated as CAISVLTGGKETQYF.

V gene TRBV4-3 combines with J gene TRBJ1-6; D is unclear. The germline V and J ends were trimmed by 0 bases and 13 bases, with 10 bases remaining between them. The germline gives CDR1 LGHNA, CDR2 YSLEER. CDR3 length: 13 residues. The CDR3 sequence is CASSQDPPLPLHF. The DNA of the CDR3 is TGCGCCAGCAGCCAAGATCCTCCTCTGCCCCTCCACTTT.

The chain recombines TRBV11-3 with TRBJ1-1; D uncertain. The V gene lost 0 bases and the J gene lost 8 bases, with 10 bases spanning the gap. The CDR3 extends over 13 amino acids. CDR1 SGHNT and CDR2 YENEEA come from the germline V gene. This CDR3 is CASSLDPGTEAFF. The CDR3 DNA is TGTGCCAGCAGCTTAGATCCGGGAACCGAAGCTTTCTTT.

The chain uses TRBV13 and TRBJ2-1, with TRBD1 matching over 8 bases. The J segment lost 9 bases and the V segment lost 1 base, leaving 5 bases of the junction unmatched. Germline CDR1 and CDR2: PRHDT and FYEKMQ (reference sequence). The CDR3 runs 14 residues. The CDR3: CASSLADRVSEQFF. In DNA form, the CDR3 reads TGTGCCAGCAGCTTAGCGGACAGGGTAAGTGAGCAGTTCTTC.

The chain links TRBV28 to TRBJ1-4; D gene ambiguous. CDR1 MDHEN and CDR2 SYDVKM come from the germline V gene. The germline V and J ends were trimmed by 7 bases and 2 bases, with 11 bases remaining between them. The CDR3 is 14 residues long. CDR3 protein: CASKRGSTNEKLFF. DNA for the CDR3: TGTGCCAGCAAGAGAGGGTCGACTAATGAAAAACTGTTTTTT.